This paragraph covers one T cell receptor (beta chain) sequence. The cohort comprised adults aged 18 to 89 years residing in about two dozen US areas. Clinical history as reported by participants underpinned cohort assignment. This specimen belongs to a study of blood T cell repertoires in COVID-19. Across the study: The United States, Italy and Spain provided the acute and convalescent COVID-19 samples.

Per the original methods: For nucleated cells, counts were estimated from reference gene primer amplification. TCRdb keeps only in-frame clones here, not all; method: immunoSEQ multiplex PCR. D and trimming were read from the DNA, whereas the V and J calls and clone size are those reported in that table. This sample has some 150,000 clones, with roughly 88% found just once. V was trimmed by 4 bases and J by 5 bases, leaving 12 bases between them. This CDR3 comprises 13 residues. Germline CDR1 is MNHEY and CDR2 is SVGEGT. The chain recombines TRBV6-2 or TRBV6-3 with TRBJ2-7, with D possibly matching TRBD2 (6 bases). The sequenced sample was PBMCs or T cells enriched from blood (not recorded which). The TCR sequence derives from a woman aged 25 to 39 with acute COVID-19. The CDR3 here is CASSWRGGDEQYF. For the CDR3, the DNA is TGTGCCAGCAGTTGGCGTGGAGGGGACGAGCAGTACTTC.